Presented here are 12 T cell receptor beta chains from one specimen sequenced in a study of human CD8 memory T cell subsets. A UMI-labeled 5' RACE approach was the method that produced the TCR beta libraries. TCRdb re-called the 5' RACE reads and catalogs CDR3 proteins one per entry, DNA excluded. This sample's table has 6,500 to 9,000 distinct CDR3 sequences. Sequencing was done on a sample of CD8+ T cells from PBMCs. Receptor source: a human donor in good health.

The rearrangement joins TRBV9 to TRBJ2-1; absent DNA, TCRdb's TRBD2 call cannot be checked. CDR1 is SGDLS, CDR2 YYNGEE, per germline. The CDR3 contains 17 residues. CDR3 protein: CASSGRLAGLSDNEQFF.

This chain links TRBV9 with TRBJ2-2. The CDR3 runs to 14 residues. Germline values: CDR1 SGDLS, CDR2 YYNGEE. The CDR3 loop reads CASSVSGSTGELFF. Looking up the rest from reference TRBV9 and TRBJ2-2 gives the full variable domain: DSGVTQTPKHLITATGQRVTLRCSPRSGDLSVYWYQQSLDQGLQFLIQYYNGEERAKGNILERFSAQQFPDLHSELNLSSLELGDSALYFCASSVSGSTGELFFGEGSRLTVL.

Frequency places this clonotype as medium-sized. The chain joins TRBV5-1 to TRBJ2-2; TCRdb indicates TRBD2, and absent DNA this call remains unverified. CDR1 is SGHRS and CDR2 is YFSETQ in the germline V gene. This CDR3 spans 19 amino acids. CDR3 sequence: CASSSQGLAGGTLTGELFF.

The rearrangement links TRBV12-3 or TRBV12-4 to TRBJ2-3. The length of the CDR3 is 13 residues. CDR3 loop: CASSLAPGNTQYF.

CDR3 protein: CASSRGKGGSYNEQFF. V is TRBV10-1 and J is TRBJ2-1; with no DNA, the TCRdb D assignment of TRBD1 cannot be verified. The CDR3 covers 16 residues. The V gene's germline CDR1 is WNHNN and CDR2 SYGVQD (reference sequence).

The chain combines TRBV4-2 with TRBJ2-3; TCRdb picks TRBD2, but there is no DNA to check that call. There are 17 residues in the CDR3. Germline CDR1 reads LGHNA; CDR2 reads YNFKEQ. CDR3 amino acids: CASSQETSGSVTDTQYF.

The V gene is TRBV11-2, the J gene TRBJ2-2; TCRdb lists TRBD2, though no DNA is available to test this call. The CDR3 sequence is 17 residues long. CDR1 and CDR2 from the germline V gene are SGHAT and FQNNGV. The CDR3 region is CASSPRASGGRAGELFF.

The chain has TRBV20-1 and TRBJ2-5; the D call of TRBD1 rests on TCRdb alone, since no DNA is present to check it. This CDR3 contains 14 residues. Germline CDR1 reads DFQATT; CDR2 reads SNEGSKA (reference sequence). CDR3 amino acids: CSARHRGLGETQYF.

The chain has TRBV29-1 and TRBJ2-7. CDR1 and CDR2 (germline): SQVTM, ANQGSEA. The CDR3 consists of 13 residues. The CDR3 sequence: CSVEAQNPYEQYF.

The chain employs TRBV7-6 and TRBJ2-7; TCRdb calls TRBD1, which cannot be checked without DNA. CDR3 length: 14 amino acids. Germline CDR1 SGHVS, CDR2 FNYEAQ. The CDR3 here is CASSSGQGPYEQYF.

The chain recombines TRBV11-3 with TRBJ2-3; TCRdb selects TRBD1, and the lack of DNA leaves this call unchecked. The CDR3 runs to 19 residues. Germline V gene lookup returns CDR1 SGHNT and CDR2 YENEEA. The CDR3 reads CASSLPPPWGRVSTDTQYF.

The chain is built from TRBV3-1 and TRBJ2-1; TCRdb indicates TRBD2, and absent DNA this call remains unverified. The CDR3 is 15 amino acids. Germline CDR1 LGHDT, CDR2 YNNKEL (reference sequence). The CDR3 loop reads CASTVGGGPANEQFF.